This TCR beta chain stems from a study of blood T cell repertoires in COVID-19. Study in general: The origin of the acute and convalescent COVID-19 samples was the United States, Italy and Spain.

Recruits, aged about 18 to 100 years, lived in approximately 26 US areas. Participant-reported clinical history was the basis for cohort assignment. Original processing methods: Reference gene primer amplification yielded estimated nucleated cell counts. This table comes from immunoSEQ multiplex PCR, and its TCRdb copy is limited to in-frame clones, with some not included. V and J calls and clone size are those listed in that table; D and trimming were worked out from the DNA. The repertoire holds about 150,000 clones, with around 84% as singletons. This receptor was taken from a middle-aged man who had recovered from COVID-19. Material for sequencing was PBMCs or T cells enriched from blood (not recorded which).

CDR3 nucleotides: TGTGCCAGCAGCCAAACCGGGACTTCCGTCTCCTACGAGCAGTACTTC. This translates into CASSQTGTSVSYEQYF. This sequence joins TRBV14 and TRBJ2-7; a possible D gene is TRBD2 (6 bases). Germline V gene lookup returns CDR1 SGHDN and CDR2 FVKESK. There are 16 residues in the CDR3. Trimming took 2 bases from V and 0 from J, leaving 14 bases between them.